This TCR beta chain stems from a study of human T cells and chemical hapten exposure. The time point here: patch test 2, 6 weeks after DPC sensitization. Treatment defined: therapeutic diphenylcyclopropenone sensitization with weekly scalp DPC. V dropped 4 bases and J dropped 5 bases, with 11 bases sitting between them. The germline V gene has CDR1 LNHDA and CDR2 SQIVND (reference sequence). The CDR3 is made up of 13 amino acids. Using its own MiXCR run on the RACE reads, TCRdb lists one record per CDR3 protein. The profile shows over 130,000 distinct CDR3 sequences, roughly 12% of them singletons. This chain connects TRBV19 to TRBJ2-5, with D unresolved. The sequence came from a woman aged 50 to 60 with alopecia areata. Some clones in this sample may be carry-over from other donors' samples. The source was whole blood, collected in connection with sensitization to the hapten diphenylcyclopropenone (DPC). The CDR3 region is CASSTGQAETQYF. The CDR3, as DNA: TGTGCCAGTAGTACGGGTCAGGCGGAGACCCAGTACTTC.